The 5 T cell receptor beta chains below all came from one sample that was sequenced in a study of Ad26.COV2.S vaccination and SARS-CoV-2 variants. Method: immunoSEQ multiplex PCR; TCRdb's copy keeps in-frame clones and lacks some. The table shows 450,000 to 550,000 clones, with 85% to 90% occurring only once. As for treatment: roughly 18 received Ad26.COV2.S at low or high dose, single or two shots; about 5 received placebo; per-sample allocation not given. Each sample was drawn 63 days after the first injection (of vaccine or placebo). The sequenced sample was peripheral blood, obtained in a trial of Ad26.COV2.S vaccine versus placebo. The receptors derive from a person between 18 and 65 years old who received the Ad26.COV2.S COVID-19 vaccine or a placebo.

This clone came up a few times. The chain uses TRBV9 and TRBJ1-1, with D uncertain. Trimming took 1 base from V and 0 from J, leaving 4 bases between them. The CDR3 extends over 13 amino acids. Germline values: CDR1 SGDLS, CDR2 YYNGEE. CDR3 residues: CASSVQLNTEAFF. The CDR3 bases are TGTGCCAGCAGCGTACAGTTGAACACTGAAGCTTTCTTT.

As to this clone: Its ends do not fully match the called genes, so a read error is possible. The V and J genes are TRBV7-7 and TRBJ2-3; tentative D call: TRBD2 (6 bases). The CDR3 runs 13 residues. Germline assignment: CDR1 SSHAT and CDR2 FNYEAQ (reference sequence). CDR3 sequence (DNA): TGTGCTAGCAGCTTAGCGGACACAGATACGCAGTATTTT. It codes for CASSLADTDTQYF.

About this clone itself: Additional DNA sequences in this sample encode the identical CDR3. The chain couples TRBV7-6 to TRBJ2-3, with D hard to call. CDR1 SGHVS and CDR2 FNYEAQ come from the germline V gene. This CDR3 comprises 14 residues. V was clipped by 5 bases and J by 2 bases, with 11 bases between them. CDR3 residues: CASSRSGPTDTQYF. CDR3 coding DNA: TGTGCCAGCAGCCGCTCCGGCCCCACAGATACGCAGTATTTT.

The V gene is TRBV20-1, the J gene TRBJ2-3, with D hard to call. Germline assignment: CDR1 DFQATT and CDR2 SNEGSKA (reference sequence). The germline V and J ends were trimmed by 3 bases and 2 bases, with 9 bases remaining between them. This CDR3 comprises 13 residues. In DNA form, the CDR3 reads TGCAGTGCTAGTAGGGTACTCACAGATACGCAGTATTTT. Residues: CSASRVLTDTQYF.

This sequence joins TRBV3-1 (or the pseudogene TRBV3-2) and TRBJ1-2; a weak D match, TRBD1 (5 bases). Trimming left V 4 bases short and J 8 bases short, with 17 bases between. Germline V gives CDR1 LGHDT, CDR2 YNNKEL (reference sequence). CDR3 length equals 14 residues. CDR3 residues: CASSLQGGQGGYTF. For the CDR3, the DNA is TGTGCCAGCAGCCTCCAGGGTGGCCAGGGAGGCTACACCTTC.